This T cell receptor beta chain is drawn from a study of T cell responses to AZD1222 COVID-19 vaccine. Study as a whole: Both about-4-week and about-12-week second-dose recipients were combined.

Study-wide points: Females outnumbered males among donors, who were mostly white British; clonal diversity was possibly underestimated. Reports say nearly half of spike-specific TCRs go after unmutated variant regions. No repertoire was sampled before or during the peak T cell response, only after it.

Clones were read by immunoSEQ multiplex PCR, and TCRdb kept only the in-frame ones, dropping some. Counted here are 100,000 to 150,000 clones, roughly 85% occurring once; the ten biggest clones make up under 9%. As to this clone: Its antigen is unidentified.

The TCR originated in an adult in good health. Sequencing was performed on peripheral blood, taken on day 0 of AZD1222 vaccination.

The CDR3 protein is CASSLLGGAYNEQFF. CDR3 coding DNA: TGTGCCAGCAGTTTGCTCGGGGGGGCCTACAATGAGCAGTTCTTC. The V and J genes are TRBV7-6 and TRBJ2-1; 8 bases agree with TRBD2. The CDR3 contains 15 residues. Trimming cost V 6 bases and J 2 bases; bases outside gene matches: 6. Germline lookup yields CDR1 SGHVS and CDR2 FNYEAQ.